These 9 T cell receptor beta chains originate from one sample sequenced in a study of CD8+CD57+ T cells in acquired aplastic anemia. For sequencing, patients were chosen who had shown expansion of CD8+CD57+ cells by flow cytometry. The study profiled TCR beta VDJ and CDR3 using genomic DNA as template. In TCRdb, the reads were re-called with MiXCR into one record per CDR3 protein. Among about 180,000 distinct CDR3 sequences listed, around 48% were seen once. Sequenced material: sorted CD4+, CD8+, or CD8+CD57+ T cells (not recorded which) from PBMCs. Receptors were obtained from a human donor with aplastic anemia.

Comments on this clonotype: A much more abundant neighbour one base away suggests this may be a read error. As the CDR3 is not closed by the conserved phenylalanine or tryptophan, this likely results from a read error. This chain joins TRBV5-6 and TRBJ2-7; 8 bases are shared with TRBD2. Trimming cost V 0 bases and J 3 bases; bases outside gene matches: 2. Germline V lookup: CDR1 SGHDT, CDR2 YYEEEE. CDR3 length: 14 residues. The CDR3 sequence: CASSLVGGVYEQYL. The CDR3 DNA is TGTGCCAGCAGCTTGGTCGGGGGGGTCTACGAGCAGTACCTC.

In nucleotides, the CDR3 is TGTGCCAGCAGCTTAGTAGGATCTAATTCACCCCTCCACTTT. The encoded protein is CASSLVGSNSPLHF. J is TRBJ1-6 and V is TRBV7-2, with D unclear. V lost 1 base and J 6 bases, leaving 7 bases between the germline ends. Germline CDR1 SGHTA, CDR2 FQGNSA. The CDR3 is 14 amino acids.

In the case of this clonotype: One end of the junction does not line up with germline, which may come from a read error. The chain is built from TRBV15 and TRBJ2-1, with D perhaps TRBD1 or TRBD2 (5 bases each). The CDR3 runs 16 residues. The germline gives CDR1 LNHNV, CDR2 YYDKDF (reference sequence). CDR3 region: CAASSEAGTRGNEQFF. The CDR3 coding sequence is TGTGCCGCCAGCAGTGAGGCCGGGACCCGGGGCAATGAGCAGTTCTTC.

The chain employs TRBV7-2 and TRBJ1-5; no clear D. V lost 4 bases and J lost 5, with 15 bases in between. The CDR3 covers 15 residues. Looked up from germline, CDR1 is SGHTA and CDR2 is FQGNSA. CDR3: CASSSGRAGDQPQHF. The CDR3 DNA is TGTGCCAGCAGCTCAGGAAGGGCAGGCGATCAGCCCCAGCATTTT.

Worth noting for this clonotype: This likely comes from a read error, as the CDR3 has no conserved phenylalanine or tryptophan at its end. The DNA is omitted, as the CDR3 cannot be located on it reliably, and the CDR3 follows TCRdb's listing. The chain's CDR3 is CASSPTPLGNYGYAL. This sequence joins TRBV19 and TRBJ1-2; TRBD1 is the table's D call and was not checked against the DNA. From its first to its last residue, the CDR3 has 15 amino acids. CDR1 is LNHDA and CDR2 is SQIVND in the germline V gene (reference sequence).

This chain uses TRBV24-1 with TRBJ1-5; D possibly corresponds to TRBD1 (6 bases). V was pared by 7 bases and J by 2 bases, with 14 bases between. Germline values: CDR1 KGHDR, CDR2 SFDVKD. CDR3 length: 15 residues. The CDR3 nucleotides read TGTGCCACCAGAGATGGAGGGGGGGGCAATCAGCCCCAGCATTTT. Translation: CATRDGGGGNQPQHF.

CDR3 sequence reads: CASSLGATDTGELFF. For the CDR3, the DNA is TGCGCCAGCAGCCTCGGGGCCACCGACACCGGGGAGCTGTTTTTT. The chain carries TRBV10-1 and TRBJ2-2, with D perhaps being TRBD1 or TRBD2 (5 bases each). The length of the CDR3 is 15 residues. Germline CDR1 and CDR2: WNHNN and SYGVQD (reference sequence). The V end was cut by 6 bases, the J end by 3 bases, with 14 bases between.

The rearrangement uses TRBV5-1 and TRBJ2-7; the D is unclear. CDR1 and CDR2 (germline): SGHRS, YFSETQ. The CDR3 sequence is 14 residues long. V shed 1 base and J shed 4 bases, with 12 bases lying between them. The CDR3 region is CASSLLGPSYEQYF. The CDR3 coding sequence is TGCGCCAGCAGCTTGCTGGGCCCCAGTTACGAGCAGTACTTC.

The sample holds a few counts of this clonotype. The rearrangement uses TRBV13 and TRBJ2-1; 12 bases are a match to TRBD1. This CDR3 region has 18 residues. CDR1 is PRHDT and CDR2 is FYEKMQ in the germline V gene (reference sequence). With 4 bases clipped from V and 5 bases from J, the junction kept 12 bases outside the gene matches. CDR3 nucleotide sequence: TGTGCCAGCAGCTCCATTGGTCCGGGACAGGGGGCCCACAATGAGCAGTTCTTC. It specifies CASSSIGPGQGAHNEQFF.